This TCR beta chain was profiled in a study of cytomegalovirus exposure and HLA in healthy donors. Study information: The study's early data release held tens of millions of unique TCRs from HLA-typed donors.

General study findings and limits: Researchers left out some V segments, among them TRBV6-2 and TRBV6-3, as indistinguishable. A previous analysis found most TCR beta V segments productive roughly 90% or roughly 30% of the time. The investigators catalogued 164 TCR beta chains as cytomegalovirus-associated.

A remark on this clone: No antigen is known for it.

PCR involved 60 Vbeta and 13 Jbeta primers. TCRdb's copy holds only in-frame clones and misses some; the assay was immunoSEQ multiplex PCR. The repertoire holds 190,000 or so clones, 83% seen once, with over 1.5% in the top ten. The germline V gene has CDR1 SGHDT and CDR2 YYEEEE. The length of the CDR3 is 13 residues. The V end lost 4 bases, the J end lost 10 bases, and 15 bases lay between the germline ends. Material: PBMCs. The receptor was derived from a man over 45 in good health and CMV-seronegative. This sequence joins TRBV5-6 and TRBJ2-1, with TRBD2 as a possible D gene (6 bases). The CDR3 is CASSPRRDSEQFF. CDR3 DNA sequence: TGTGCCAGCAGCCCCAGGAGGGATAGCGAGCAGTTCTTC.